This T cell receptor (beta chain) is drawn from a study of cytomegalovirus exposure and HLA in healthy donors. Overall study: Within an early data release were about 85 million unique TCRs drawn from HLA-typed donors. Regarding the study as a whole: Equally common other TCR beta chains were less clonally expanded than HLA-associated ones, a later analysis found. When the data were analyzed later, several of the most significant clusters appeared to be linked to common viral pathogens. For TCR beta chains, V- and J-gene trimming was later linked to a missense DCLRE1C variant.

PCR employed 60 Vbeta and 13 Jbeta primers. Clones were read by immunoSEQ multiplex PCR, and TCRdb kept only the in-frame ones, dropping some. The sample has 100,000 to 120,000 clones, about 64% seen once. On this clone itself: Its target is not known.

Losses at the gene ends were 7 bases for V and 9 bases for J; bases not matched to a gene: 7. The germline gives CDR1 SNHLY, CDR2 FYNNEI. The CDR3 loop spans 14 amino acids. Sequenced sample: PBMCs. The chain links TRBV2 to TRBJ2-1; 12 positions match TRBD2. The clonotype originates from a man younger than 30 in good health and CMV-seropositive. For the CDR3, the DNA is TGTGCCAGCACGCTAGCGGGGGGGTCTGGTGAGCAGTTCTTC. It encodes CASTLAGGSGEQFF.